A single sample gave rise to the 19 T cell receptor beta chains below, sequenced in a study of blood T cell repertoires in COVID-19. Sequencing used immunoSEQ multiplex PCR; TCRdb keeps in-frame clones, though not all of them. The sample yields about 250,000 clones, roughly 77% seen once. What was sequenced was peripheral blood. The receptors originated from a woman of 80 years or more with acute or convalescent COVID-19.

This clone was observed a handful of times. J is TRBJ1-2 and V is TRBV6-2 or TRBV6-3, with a possible D match to TRBD1 (6 bases). Germline values: CDR1 MNHEY, CDR2 SVGEGT. The CDR3 length is 17 residues. V was trimmed by 2 bases and J by 2 bases, leaving 18 bases between them. CDR3 loop: CASSYGQRPNVNYGYTF. As DNA, the CDR3 is TGTGCCAGCAGTTACGGACAGCGTCCTAACGTAAACTATGGCTACACCTTC.

This clone was seen more than once but under ten times. J is TRBJ2-5 and V is TRBV19, with TRBD1 matching over 8 bases. Germline V gives CDR1 LNHDA, CDR2 SQIVND (reference sequence). The CDR3 contains 15 residues. Unmatched junction bases numbered 11, after V lost 5 bases and J lost 6 bases. CDR3 region: CASSPASTGEKTQYF. CDR3 nucleotide sequence: TGTGCCAGTAGTCCAGCCTCGACAGGGGAGAAGACCCAGTACTTC.

The rearrangement links TRBV27 to TRBJ2-4; the match to TRBD1 covers 9 bases. Germline values: CDR1 MNHEY, CDR2 SMNVEV (reference sequence). The CDR3 has 15 amino acids. The junction had 3 bases not matched to a gene; V was cut back by 6 bases and J by 0 bases. CDR3 sequence reads: CASRSTGGAKNIQYF. The DNA for the CDR3 is TGTGCCAGCAGATCGACAGGGGGAGCCAAAAACATTCAGTACTTC.

This chain links TRBV6-1 with TRBJ1-2; D might be TRBD1 (5 bases). V lost 2 bases and J 6 bases, leaving 7 bases between the germline ends. Germline V gene sequence: CDR1 MNHNS, CDR2 SASEGT. The CDR3 sequence is 12 residues long. The CDR3 spells CASSETGNGYTF. The CDR3 region has the DNA TGTGCCAGCAGTGAAACAGGCAATGGCTACACCTTC.

CDR3 DNA: TGTGCCAGCACCCCTCCTTCCACATATGGCTACACCTTC. It translates to CASTPPSTYGYTF. This chain links TRBV7-2 with TRBJ1-2; no definite D call. Germline CDR1 is SGHTA and CDR2 is FQGNSA. The CDR3 is 13 amino acids. V was clipped by 7 bases and J by 5 bases, with 14 bases between them. The whole variable domain, filled in from reference TRBV7-2 and TRBJ1-2, reads GAGVSQSPSNKVTEKGKDVELRCDPISGHTALYWYRQSLGQGLEFLIYFQGNSAPDKSGLPSDRFSAERTGGSVSTLTIQRTQQEDSAVYLCASTPPSTYGYTFGSGTRLTVV.

The chain combines TRBV9 with TRBJ2-2, with 9 nucleotides matching TRBD1. V lost 0 bases, J lost 1 base, and 4 bases stayed unmatched. This CDR3 has 17 residues. From germline, CDR1 is SGDLS and CDR2 YYNGEE. In DNA form, the CDR3 reads TGTGCCAGCAGCGTAGTTCCGGGACAGGGGAACACCGGGGAGCTGTTTTTT. Encoded protein: CASSVVPGQGNTGELFF.

This clone was counted a single time. The chain combines TRBV27 with TRBJ1-2, with D possibly being TRBD1 (5 bases). Germline V gene data show CDR1 as MNHEY and CDR2 as SMNVEV (reference sequence). The ends were cut back, 2 bases at V and 6 bases at J, with 10 bases in the middle. This CDR3 comprises 13 residues. Here the CDR3 reads CASSLRQTDGYTF. The DNA of the CDR3 is TGTGCCAGCAGTTTACGACAGACTGATGGCTACACCTTC.

The chain has TRBV27 and TRBJ1-1; D not resolved. Trimming pared 4 bases from V and 0 bases from J, leaving 6 bases between. Looked up from germline, CDR1 is MNHEY and CDR2 is SMNVEV (reference sequence). The CDR3 totals 13 residues. The CDR3 DNA reads as TGTGCCAGCAGTTACTACATGAACACTGAAGCTTTCTTT. This sequence encodes CASSYYMNTEAFF.

This clone showed up just a few times. The rearrangement uses TRBV6-2 or TRBV6-3 and TRBJ1-5; 8 bases fit TRBD1. There are 16 residues in the CDR3. Germline loops: CDR1 MNHEY, CDR2 SVGEGT. V lost 5 bases and J lost 4; bases outside the gene matches: 10. CDR3 DNA: TGTGCCAGCAGTCCCCGGGGACAGGTCGAAAATCAGCCCCAGCATTTT. It yields the protein CASSPRGQVENQPQHF.

On this clone itself: Relative to the germline gene, one junction end is altered; a read error may explain this. This chain connects TRBV7-2 to TRBJ1-2; D unclear. Germline CDR1 and CDR2: SGHTA and FQGNSA. CDR3 length: 11 amino acids. CDR3 sequence (DNA): TGTGCCAGCACCACCCTATACAGTTTGGCCTTC. Its translation: CASTTLYSLAF.

The rearrangement joins TRBV7-2 to TRBJ2-7; D is possibly TRBD1 (5 bases). Germline V gene data show CDR1 as SGHTA and CDR2 as FQGNSA. The CDR3 consists of 13 residues. V was shortened by 3 bases and J by 3 bases, with 9 bases between the two germline ends. CDR3 DNA: TGTGCCAGCAGCTTGGGCAGGGACTACGAGCAGTACTTC. Translating gives CASSLGRDYEQYF.

The V call is TRBV6-5, the J call TRBJ1-1; 7 positions agree with TRBD1. Germline assignment: CDR1 MNHEY and CDR2 SVGAGI. The CDR3 runs to 15 residues. The J segment lost 2 bases and the V segment lost 2 bases, leaving 5 bases of the junction unmatched. The CDR3 region is CASSYGRTGNTEAFF. CDR3 nucleotide sequence: TGTGCCAGCAGTTACGGAAGGACAGGAAACACTGAAGCTTTCTTT.

CDR3 sequence reads: CASSPTGTDSGNTIYF. Written as DNA, the CDR3 is TGTGCCAGCAGTCCCACCGGGACAGACTCTGGAAACACCATATATTTT. This chain uses TRBV28 with TRBJ1-3; 7 nucleotides align to TRBD1. The CDR3 covers 16 residues. J lost 0 bases, V lost 5 bases, and 7 bases had no gene match. The V gene's germline CDR1 is MDHEN and CDR2 SYDVKM.

Written as DNA, the CDR3 is TGTGCCAGTAGCCCTAAGGGACTAGGGCTTTTAGTTTCCTACAATGAGCAGTTCTTC. Residues: CASSPKGLGLLVSYNEQFF. The chain couples TRBV19 to TRBJ2-1; 8 positions match TRBD2. Trimming cost V 6 bases and J 1 base; bases outside gene matches: 17. The germline V gene has CDR1 LNHDA and CDR2 SQIVND (reference sequence). CDR3 size: 19 residues.

V and J are TRBV18 and TRBJ1-4; 9 bases match TRBD1. This CDR3 is 16 amino acids long. J gave up 6 bases and V 5 bases, and 10 bases lay outside the gene matches. The germline CDR1 and CDR2 sequences are KGHSH and LQKENI. The CDR3 DNA reads TGTGCCAGCTCATCCTTTACAGGGGGCGCCTATGAAAAACTGTTTTTT. It specifies CASSSFTGGAYEKLFF.

The chain has TRBV27 and TRBJ1-3; the match to TRBD1 covers 7 bases. V shed 6 bases and J 2 bases; nucleotides not matched to a gene: 4. Germline CDR1 MNHEY, CDR2 SMNVEV (reference sequence). The CDR3 has 14 residues. The CDR3 DNA reads as TGTGCCAGCAGCCTCAGGGGGGCTGGAAACACCATATATTTT. This translates into CASSLRGAGNTIYF.

This clone was observed a single time. This chain uses TRBV12-3 or TRBV12-4 with TRBJ1-1; no clear D gene. This CDR3 contains 13 residues. V lost 7 bases and J lost 1, with 10 bases in between. CDR3 sequence reads: CASTLGSNTEAFF. Written as DNA, the CDR3 is TGTGCCAGCACACTCGGGTCGAACACTGAAGCTTTCTTT.

In this sample, this clone turned up once. The chain employs TRBV5-1 and TRBJ1-6; TRBD1 matches at 10 bases. CDR1 is SGHRS, CDR2 YFSETQ, per germline. CDR3 length: 16 amino acids. V lost 2 bases, J lost 8 bases, and 7 bases stayed unmatched. The CDR3 is CASSFTRDRGDSPLHF. The CDR3 DNA is TGCGCCAGCAGCTTCACCCGGGACAGGGGTGATTCACCCCTCCACTTT.

In DNA form, the CDR3 reads TGTGCCAGCAGAGAGGTGTCAGGGGGTCAGCCCCAGCATTTT. Encoded protein: CASREVSGGQPQHF. This chain connects TRBV6-5 to TRBJ1-5; TRBD1 agrees at 7 bases. Looked up from germline, CDR1 is MNHEY and CDR2 is SVGAGI. The junction had 8 bases not matched to a gene; V was cut back by 6 bases and J by 6 bases. This CDR3 has 14 residues.